This TCR beta chain was documented in a study of blood T cell repertoires in COVID-19. This clone was detected once. After removal of 0 bases from V and 7 bases from J, the junction contained 1 base not matched to a gene. This CDR3 comprises 14 residues. Germline V CDR1 and CDR2: SGHDT, YYEEEE. This study enrolled people aged about 18 to 100 from roughly 24 US geographic areas. Participants were placed into cohorts based on the clinical history they reported. This table comes from immunoSEQ multiplex PCR, and its TCRdb copy is limited to in-frame clones, with some not included. The table includes 60,000 to 80,000 clones, about 82% detected once.

The V call is TRBV5-6, the J call TRBJ1-5; TRBD1 matches at 10 bases. The clonotype comes from a woman between 40 and 50 years old with acute COVID-19. The source material was PBMCs or T cells enriched from blood (not recorded which). In DNA, the CDR3 is TGTGCCAGCAGCTTGGGACAGGGGGCCCAGCCCCAGCATTTT. Protein product: CASSLGQGAQPQHF.